Described below is a single T cell receptor beta chain sequence and its context. The data are from a study of blood T cell repertoires in COVID-19. Study in general: From the United States, Italy and Spain came samples of acute and convalescent COVID-19. The cDNA or gDNA used as material had been derived from T cells, B-cell-depleted T cells, or PBMCs.

Per the study methods: How many nucleated cells were present was estimated from reference gene primer amplification. Generated by immunoSEQ multiplex PCR, the TCRdb table keeps only in-frame clones and is missing some. V, J and clone size are those of that table, while D and trimming were read from the DNA. The sample consists of approximately 170,000 clones, more than 75% of them appearing once. The V gene's germline CDR1 is WSHSY and CDR2 SAAADI. Trimming cost V 3 bases and J 6 bases, with 16 bases left between them. CDR3 size: 15 residues. The chain links TRBV10-2 to TRBJ2-3; TRBD1 might be the D (5 bases). The sequence derives from a man aged 18 to 35 with active or convalescent COVID-19. Sequencing used peripheral blood. CDR3 sequence reads: CASSETFKGFDTQYF. The CDR3 nucleotides are TGCGCCAGCAGTGAAACTTTTAAGGGGTTCGATACGCAGTATTTT.